This T cell receptor beta chain was recovered during a study of Graves' ophthalmopathy and Graves' hyperthyroidism. Study findings and constraints: Most expanded clonotypes in thyroid above 0.001 frequency also showed up in blood. Researchers report that a 13-signature model separated ophthalmopathy from stable hyperthyroidism, posting about 88% sensitivity and about 80% specificity.

V lost 4 bases, J lost 4 bases, and 14 bases lay in between. CDR1 and CDR2 (germline): SGHVS, FQNEAQ. The length of the CDR3 is 14 residues. There are many counts of this clonotype. Its antigen is not known. Reliance was placed on clinical symptoms, serum thyroxine, TRAb, thyroid ultrasound and orbital computed tomography for diagnosis. The TCR beta CDR3 regions underwent amplification from RNA transcripts. A first-round RT-PCR used HTBI primers, followed by a second-round multiplex PCR. TCRdb passed the multiplex PCR reads through MiXCR, listing each CDR3 protein once. The sample has about 640,000 distinct CDR3 sequences; 35% to 50% are singletons.

The specimen was peripheral blood. V gene TRBV7-8 combines with J gene TRBJ2-7, with a possible D match to TRBD2 (6 bases). This receptor was identified in an adult man with Graves' ophthalmopathy. In nucleotides, the CDR3 is TGTGCCAGCAGCTCTGCGGGACTCCATTACGAGCAGTACTTC. Translating it yields CASSSAGLHYEQYF. Together with reference TRBV7-8 and TRBJ2-7, the CDR3 gives the full variable domain: GAGVSQSPRYKVAKRGQDVALRCDPISGHVSLFWYQQALGQGPEFLTYFQNEAQLDKSGLPSDRFFAERPEGSVSTLKIQRTQQEDSAVYLCASSSAGLHYEQYFGPGTRLTVT.